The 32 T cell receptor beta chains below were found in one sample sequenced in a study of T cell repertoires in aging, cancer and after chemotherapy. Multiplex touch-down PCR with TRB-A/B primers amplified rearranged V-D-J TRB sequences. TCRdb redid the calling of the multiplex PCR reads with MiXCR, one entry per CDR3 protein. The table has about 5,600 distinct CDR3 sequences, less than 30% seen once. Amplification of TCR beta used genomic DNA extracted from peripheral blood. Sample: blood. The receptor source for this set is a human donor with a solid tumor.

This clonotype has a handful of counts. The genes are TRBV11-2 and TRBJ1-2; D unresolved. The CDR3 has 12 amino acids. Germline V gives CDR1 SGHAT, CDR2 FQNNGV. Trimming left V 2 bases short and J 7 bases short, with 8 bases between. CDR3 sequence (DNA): TGTGCCAGCAGCTTAAGTGGGTTTGGCTACACCTTC. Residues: CASSLSGFGYTF.

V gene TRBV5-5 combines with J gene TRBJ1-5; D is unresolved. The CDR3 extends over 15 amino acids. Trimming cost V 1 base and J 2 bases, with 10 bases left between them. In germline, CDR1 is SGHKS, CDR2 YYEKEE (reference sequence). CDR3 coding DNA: TGTGCCAGCAGCTTGCTCGTCCAGGGCAATCAGCCCCAGCATTTT. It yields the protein CASSLLVQGNQPQHF.

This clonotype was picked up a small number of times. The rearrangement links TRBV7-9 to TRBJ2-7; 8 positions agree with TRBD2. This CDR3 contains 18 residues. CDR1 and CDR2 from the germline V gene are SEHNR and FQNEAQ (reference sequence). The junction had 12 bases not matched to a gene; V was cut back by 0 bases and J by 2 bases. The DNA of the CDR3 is TGTGCCAGCAGCTTAGCAGGGGGTAGGGCGGGAGGAACCTACGAGCAGTACTTC. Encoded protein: CASSLAGGRAGGTYEQYF.

The CDR3 reads CASTQDFTYEQYF. CDR3 nucleotides: TGTGCCAGCACGCAGGACTTTACCTACGAGCAGTACTTC. This sequence joins TRBV4-2 and TRBJ2-7; a weak D match, TRBD2 (5 bases). There are 13 residues in the CDR3. The V gene lost 7 bases and the J gene lost 2 bases, with 12 bases spanning the gap. Germline CDR1 and CDR2: LGHNA and YNFKEQ.

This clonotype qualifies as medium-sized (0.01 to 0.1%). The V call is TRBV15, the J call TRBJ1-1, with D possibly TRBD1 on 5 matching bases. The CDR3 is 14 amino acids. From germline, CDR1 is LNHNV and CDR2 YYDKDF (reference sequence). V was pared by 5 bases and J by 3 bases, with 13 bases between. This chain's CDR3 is CATSWTRGYTEAFF. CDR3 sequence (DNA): TGTGCCACCAGCTGGACTCGGGGGTACACTGAAGCTTTCTTT.

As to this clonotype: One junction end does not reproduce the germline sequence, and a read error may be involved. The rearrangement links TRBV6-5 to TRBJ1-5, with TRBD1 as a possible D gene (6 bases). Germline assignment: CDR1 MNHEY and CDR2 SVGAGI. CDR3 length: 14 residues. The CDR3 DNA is TGTGCCAGCATTTACAAGACAGGCCATCAGCCCCAGCATTTT. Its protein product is CASIYKTGHQPQHF.

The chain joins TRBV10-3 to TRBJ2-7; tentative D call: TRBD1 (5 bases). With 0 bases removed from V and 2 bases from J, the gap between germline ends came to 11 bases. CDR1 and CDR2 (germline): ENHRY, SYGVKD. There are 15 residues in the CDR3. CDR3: CAISESMQGPYEQYF. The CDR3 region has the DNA TGTGCCATCAGTGAGTCGATGCAGGGCCCCTACGAGCAGTACTTC.

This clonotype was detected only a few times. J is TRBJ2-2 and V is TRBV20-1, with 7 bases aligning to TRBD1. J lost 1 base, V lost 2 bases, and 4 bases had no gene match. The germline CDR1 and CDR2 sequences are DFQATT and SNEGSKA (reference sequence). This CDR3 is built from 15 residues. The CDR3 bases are TGCAGTGCTAGACCGGGACAGTTGAACACCGGGGAGCTGTTTTTT. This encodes CSARPGQLNTGELFF.

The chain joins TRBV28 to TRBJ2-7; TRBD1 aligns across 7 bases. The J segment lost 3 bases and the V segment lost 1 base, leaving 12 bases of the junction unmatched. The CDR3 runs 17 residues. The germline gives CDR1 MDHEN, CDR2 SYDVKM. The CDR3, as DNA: TGTGCCAGCAGTTTATTTAGGGGACAGATTTGGAACTACGAGCAGTACTTC. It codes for CASSLFRGQIWNYEQYF.

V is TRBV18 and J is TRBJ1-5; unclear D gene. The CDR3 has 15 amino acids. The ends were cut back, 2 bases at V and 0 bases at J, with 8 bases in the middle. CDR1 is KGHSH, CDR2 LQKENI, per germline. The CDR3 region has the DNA TGTGCCAGCTCACCATATCAGGTTAGCAATCAGCCCCAGCATTTT. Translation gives CASSPYQVSNQPQHF.

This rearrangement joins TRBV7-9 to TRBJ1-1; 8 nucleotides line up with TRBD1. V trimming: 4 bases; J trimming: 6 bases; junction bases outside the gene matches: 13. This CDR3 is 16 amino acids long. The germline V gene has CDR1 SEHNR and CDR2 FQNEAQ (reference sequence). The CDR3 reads CASSSRAGGTGAEAFF. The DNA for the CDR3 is TGTGCCAGCAGCTCTAGGGCAGGGGGGACAGGCGCTGAAGCTTTCTTT.

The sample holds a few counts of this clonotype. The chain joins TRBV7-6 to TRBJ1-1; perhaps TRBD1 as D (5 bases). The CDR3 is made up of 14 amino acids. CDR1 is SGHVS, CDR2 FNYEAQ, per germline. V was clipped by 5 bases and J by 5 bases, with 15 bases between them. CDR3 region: CASSPGGGWTEAFF. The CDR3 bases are TGTGCCAGCAGCCCCGGGGGGGGGTGGACTGAAGCTTTCTTT.

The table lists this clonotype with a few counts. CDR3 nucleotides: TGTGCCAGCAGTGCTGACGGGACTCACTATGGCTACACCTTC. Amino acid sequence: CASSADGTHYGYTF. This chain uses TRBV5-4 with TRBJ1-2, with D possibly matching TRBD1 (5 bases). The CDR3 extends over 14 amino acids. Between the trimmed V and J ends, which lost 5 bases and 3 bases, there was a span of 14 bases. Germline assignment: CDR1 SGHNT and CDR2 YYREEE (reference sequence).

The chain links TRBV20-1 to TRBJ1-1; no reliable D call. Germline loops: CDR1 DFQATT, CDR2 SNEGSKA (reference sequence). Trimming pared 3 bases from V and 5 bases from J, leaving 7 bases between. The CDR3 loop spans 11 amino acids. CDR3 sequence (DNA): TGCAGTGCTAGTACCAGGACTGAAGCTTTCTTT. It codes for CSASTRTEAFF.

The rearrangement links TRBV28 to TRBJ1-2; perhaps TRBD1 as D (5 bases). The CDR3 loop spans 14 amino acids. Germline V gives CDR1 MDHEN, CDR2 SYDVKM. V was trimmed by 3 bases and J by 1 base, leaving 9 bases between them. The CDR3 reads CASSLLQDNYGYTF. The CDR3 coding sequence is TGTGCCAGCAGTTTGTTACAGGATAACTATGGCTACACCTTC.

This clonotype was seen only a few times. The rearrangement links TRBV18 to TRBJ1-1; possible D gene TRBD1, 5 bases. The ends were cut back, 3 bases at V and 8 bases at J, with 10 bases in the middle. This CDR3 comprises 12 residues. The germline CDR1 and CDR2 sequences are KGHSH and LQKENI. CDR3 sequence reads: CASSPGREEAFF. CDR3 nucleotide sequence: TGTGCCAGCTCACCTGGCAGGGAGGAAGCTTTCTTT.

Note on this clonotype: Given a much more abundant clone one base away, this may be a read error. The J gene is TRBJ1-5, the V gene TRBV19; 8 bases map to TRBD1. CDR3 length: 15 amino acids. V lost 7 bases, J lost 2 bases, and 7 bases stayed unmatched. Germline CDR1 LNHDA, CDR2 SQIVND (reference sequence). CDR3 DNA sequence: TGTGCCAGTACCGGGGGACAGGTAGGCAATCAGCCCCAGCATTTT. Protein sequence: CASTGGQVGNQPQHF.

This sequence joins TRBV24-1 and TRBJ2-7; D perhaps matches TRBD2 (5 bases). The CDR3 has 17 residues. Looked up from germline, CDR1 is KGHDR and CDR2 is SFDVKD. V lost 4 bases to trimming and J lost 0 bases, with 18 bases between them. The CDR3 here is CATSDPTTTMSSYEQYF. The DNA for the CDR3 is TGTGCCACCAGTGACCCCACAACGACTATGAGCTCCTACGAGCAGTACTTC.

The CDR3 sequence: CSGRAVEQPLNTEAFF. For the CDR3, the DNA is TGCAGTGGCCGGGCAGTTGAACAACCCCTGAACACTGAAGCTTTCTTT. This rearrangement joins TRBV20-1 to TRBJ1-1; D not certain. V was shortened by 7 bases and J by 0 bases, with 21 bases between the two germline ends. CDR3 length: 16 residues. Germline V gives CDR1 DFQATT, CDR2 SNEGSKA (reference sequence).

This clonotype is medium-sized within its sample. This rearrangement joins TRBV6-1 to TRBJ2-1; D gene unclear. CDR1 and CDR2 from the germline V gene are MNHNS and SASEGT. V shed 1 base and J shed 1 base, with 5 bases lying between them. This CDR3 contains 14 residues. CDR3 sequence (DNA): TGTGCCAGCAGTGAAGGCGATTCCTACAATGAGCAGTTCTTC. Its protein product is CASSEGDSYNEQFF.

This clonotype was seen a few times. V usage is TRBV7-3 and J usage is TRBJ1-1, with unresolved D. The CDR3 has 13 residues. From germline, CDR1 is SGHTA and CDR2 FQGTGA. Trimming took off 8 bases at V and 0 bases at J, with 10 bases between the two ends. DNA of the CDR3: TGTGCCAGCGGGTGGGCCTTGAACACTGAAGCTTTCTTT. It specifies CASGWALNTEAFF.

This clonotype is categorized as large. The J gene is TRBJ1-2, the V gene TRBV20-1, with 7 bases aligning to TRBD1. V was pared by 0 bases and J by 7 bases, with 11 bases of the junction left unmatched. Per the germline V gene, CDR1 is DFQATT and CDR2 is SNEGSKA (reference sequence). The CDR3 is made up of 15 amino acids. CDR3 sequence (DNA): TGCAGTGCTAGAGATGAAGAGGGGGCAGCGGGTGGCTACACCTTC. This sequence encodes CSARDEEGAAGGYTF.

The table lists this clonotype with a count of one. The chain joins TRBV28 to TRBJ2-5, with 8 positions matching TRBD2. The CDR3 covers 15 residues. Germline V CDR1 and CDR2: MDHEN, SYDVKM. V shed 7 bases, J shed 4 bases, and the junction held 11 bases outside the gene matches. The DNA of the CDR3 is TGTGCCAGCATTTATTCCGGGAGGGCGGGAGAGACCCAGTACTTC. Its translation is CASIYSGRAGETQYF. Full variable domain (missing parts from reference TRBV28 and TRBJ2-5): DVKVTQSSRYLVKRTGEKVFLECVQDMDHENMFWYRQDPGLGLRLIYFSYDVKMKEKGDIPEGYSVSREKKERFSLILESASTNQTSMYLCASIYSGRAGETQYFGPGTRLLVL.

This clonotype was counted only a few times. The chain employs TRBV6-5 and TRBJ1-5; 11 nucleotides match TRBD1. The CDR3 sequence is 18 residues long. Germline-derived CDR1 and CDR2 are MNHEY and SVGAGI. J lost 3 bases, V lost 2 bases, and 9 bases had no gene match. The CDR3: CASSYRTGGREINQPQHF. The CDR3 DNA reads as TGTGCCAGCAGTTACAGGACAGGGGGCCGGGAAATCAATCAGCCCCAGCATTTT.

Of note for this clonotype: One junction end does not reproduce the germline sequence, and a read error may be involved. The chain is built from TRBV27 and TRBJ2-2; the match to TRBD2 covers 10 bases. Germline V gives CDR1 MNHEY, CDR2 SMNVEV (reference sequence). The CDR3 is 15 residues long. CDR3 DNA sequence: TGTGCCAGCAGTTTTAGCGGGAGGATCTCCGGGGAGCTGCTTTTT. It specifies CASSFSGRISGELLF.

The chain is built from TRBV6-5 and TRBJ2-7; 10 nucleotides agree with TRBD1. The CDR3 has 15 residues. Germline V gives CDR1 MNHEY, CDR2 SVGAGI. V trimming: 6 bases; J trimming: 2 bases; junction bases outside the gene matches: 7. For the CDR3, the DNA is TGTGCCAGCAGACAGGAGGGGACAGGGGCCTACGAGCAGTACTTC. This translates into CASRQEGTGAYEQYF.

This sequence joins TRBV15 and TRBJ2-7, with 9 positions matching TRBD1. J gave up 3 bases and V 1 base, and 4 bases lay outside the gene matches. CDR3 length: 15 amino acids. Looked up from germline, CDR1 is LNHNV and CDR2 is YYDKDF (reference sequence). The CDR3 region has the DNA TGTGCCACCAGCAGAGCCCGGGACAGGGTCTACGAGCAGTACTTC. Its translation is CATSRARDRVYEQYF.

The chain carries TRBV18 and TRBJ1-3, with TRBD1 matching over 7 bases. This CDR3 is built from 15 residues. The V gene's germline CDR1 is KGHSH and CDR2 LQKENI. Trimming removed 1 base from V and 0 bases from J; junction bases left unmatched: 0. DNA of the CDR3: TGTGCCAGCTCACCACGACAGGGCTCTGGAAACACCATATATTTT. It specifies CASSPRQGSGNTIYF.

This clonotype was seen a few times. The CDR3 bases are TGTGCCAGCAGCTTAGAAGCGGGAAACACCGGGGAGCTGTTTTTT. Its protein is CASSLEAGNTGELFF. This chain links TRBV7-6 with TRBJ2-2, with TRBD2 identical over 7 bases. The CDR3 contains 15 residues. Germline CDR1 is SGHVS and CDR2 is FNYEAQ. The V and J ends lost 1 base and 2 bases, in that order; junction bases with no gene match: 1.

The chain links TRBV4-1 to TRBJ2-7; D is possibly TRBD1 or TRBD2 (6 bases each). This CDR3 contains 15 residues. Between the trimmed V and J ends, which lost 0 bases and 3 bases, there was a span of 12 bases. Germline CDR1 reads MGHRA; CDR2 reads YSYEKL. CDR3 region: CASSQEWGANYEQYF. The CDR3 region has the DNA TGCGCCAGCAGCCAAGAATGGGGGGCCAACTACGAGCAGTACTTC.

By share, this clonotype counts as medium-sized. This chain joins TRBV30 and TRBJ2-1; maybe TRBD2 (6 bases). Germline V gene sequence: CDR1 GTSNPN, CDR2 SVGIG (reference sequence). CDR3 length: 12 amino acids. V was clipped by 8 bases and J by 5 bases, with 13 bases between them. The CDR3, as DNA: TGTGCCCGGAAGGGACTGCACAATGAGCAGTTCTTC. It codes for CARKGLHNEQFF.

The CDR3 sequence: CASSRPAGGGADEQFF. The CDR3 DNA follows: TGTGCCAGCAGCAGACCCGCTGGCGGGGGGGCCGATGAGCAGTTCTTC. The chain is built from TRBV5-4 and TRBJ2-1, with 9 bases fitting TRBD2. The CDR3 has 16 residues. Trimming at V came to 4 bases and at J to 8 bases, leaving 13 bases not matched to a gene. CDR1 is SGHNT and CDR2 is YYREEE in the germline V gene (reference sequence).